Described below is a single T cell receptor beta chain sequence and its context. The data originate from a study of monozygotic twins with inflammatory bowel disease. The germline V gene encodes CDR1 SQVTM and CDR2 ANQGSEA. This CDR3 comprises 14 residues. The study subjected TCRalpha and TCRbeta cDNA to two nested PCRs of approximately 16 and 10 cycles. Each CDR3 protein gets one entry in TCRdb, which reprocessed the 5' RACE reads and gives no DNA. Its table records about 450,000 distinct CDR3 sequences. This chain connects TRBV29-1 to TRBJ2-1. The clonotype was recovered from a human donor with ulcerative colitis or Crohn's disease, or a healthy co-twin of an affected twin (not recorded which). Material: blood. Here the CDR3 reads CSGLDGSSYNEQFF.